Listed below are T cell receptor beta chains from one sample, sequenced in a study of shared clonotypes between healthy human individuals. Libraries were prepared by immunoSEQ multiplex PCR; TCRdb keeps only in-frame clonotypes and omits some of them. The sample holds about 520,000 clones, approximately 84% seen once. The sample taken for sequencing was PBMCs. The receptors stem from a woman between 40 and 55 years old in good health. Some clones in this sample may be carry-over from other donors' samples. Each CDR3 is given with its conserved first and last residue. The order of the fields is J gene, V gene, clone size, D gene, CDR3 DNA, CDR3 protein. D genes are given only for firm matches. Clone size, where shown, is once, few, many, or a class for clones that have expanded.

TRBJ1-5,TRBV5-4,NA,NA,TGTGCCAGCAGCTTGGGCGGGAATAGCAATCAGCCCCAGCATTTT,CASSLGGNSNQPQHF
TRBJ2-7,TRBV19,many,NA,TGTGCCAGTAGTATGGGGCTAGCCGGTAGCTCCTACGAGCAGTACTTC,CASSMGLAGSSYEQYF
TRBJ2-7,TRBV28,NA,NA,TGTGCCAGCAGTGCATCCTCCTACGAGCAGTACTTC,CASSASSYEQYF
TRBJ2-1,TRBV4-1,once,NA,TGCGCCAGCAGCCAAGGGGGGTTTTTCGCGGACAATGAGCAGTTCTTC,CASSQGGFFADNEQFF
TRBJ2-7,TRBV7-2,NA,NA,TGTGCCAGCAGCTTACTTCCGGACAGCTCCTACGAGCAGTACTTC,CASSLLPDSSYEQYF
TRBJ2-7,TRBV7-9,NA,NA,TGTGCCAGCAGCTTAGCTGAGGTCCTGGGAGAGCAGTACTTC,CASSLAEVLGEQYF
TRBJ2-7,TRBV18,once,TRBD2,TGTGCCAGCTCACCCGCAACTAGCGGGAGTGGGTACGAGCAGTACTTC,CASSPATSGSGYEQYF
TRBJ2-2,TRBV27,NA,NA,TGTGCCAGCAGCCACAGCACCGGGGAGCTGTTTTTT,CASSHSTGELFF
TRBJ2-2,TRBV19,NA,TRBD1,TGTGCCAGTAGTAGGGGGACAGGGTCGAACACCGGGGAGCTGTTTTTT,CASSRGTGSNTGELFF
TRBJ2-6,TRBV19,NA,TRBD1,TGTGCCAGTAGTCGGGGACAGGGGGGCTCTGGGGCCAACGTCCTGACTTTC,CASSRGQGGSGANVLTF
TRBJ2-2,TRBV6-5,NA,TRBD1,TGTGCCAGCAGCCCACAGGGGTCCGGGGAGCTGTTTTTT,CASSPQGSGELFF
TRBJ1-1,TRBV7-2,NA,NA,TGTGCCAGCAGCTTATGGAGTACTGAAGCTTTCTTT,CASSLWSTEAFF
TRBJ2-6,TRBV11-2,NA,NA,TGTGCCAGCAGCGCCGGGTTTGGGGCCAACGTCCTGACTTTC,CASSAGFGANVLTF
TRBJ2-3,TRBV5-6,NA,TRBD2,TGTGCCAGCAGCTTGGTAGCGGGAGAGCACACAGATACGCAGTATTTT,CASSLVAGEHTDTQYF
TRBJ1-1,TRBV2,NA,NA,TGTGCCAGCAGCGCCGACTATTACACTGAAGCTTTCTTT,CASSADYYTEAFF
TRBJ2-7,TRBV11-1,NA,TRBD2,TGTGCCAGCAGCCACCAAACTAGCGGGGGTTACGAGCAGTACTTC,CASSHQTSGGYEQYF
TRBJ2-7,TRBV15,NA,NA,TGTGCCACCAGCAGGGTAATTAGGTACGAGCAGTACTTC,CATSRVIRYEQYF
TRBJ2-6,TRBV2,NA,TRBD1,TGTGCCAGCAGTCTCGGGACAGGGATCTCTGGGGCCAACGTCCTGACTTTC,CASSLGTGISGANVLTF
TRBJ2-2,TRBV6-1,NA,NA,TGTGCCAGCAGTGACTCAGGTCACACCGGGGAGCTGTTTTTT,CASSDSGHTGELFF
TRBJ2-1,TRBV7-2,NA,TRBD1,TGTGCCAGCAGCTTGGGGGACAGGGGCGGCAATGAGCAGTTCTTC,CASSLGDRGGNEQFF
TRBJ2-1,TRBV29-1,NA,TRBD2,TGCAGCGTTCGCGGCGGGGGGCAGCAGTTCTTC,CSVRGGGQQFF
TRBJ2-7,TRBV11-2,NA,NA,TGTGCCAGCAGCTTAGATGGGGCAGGGTTCGAGCAGTACTTC,CASSLDGAGFEQYF
TRBJ1-1,TRBV19,NA,NA,TGTGCCAGTAGCGTGTGGGGTGAAGCTTTCTTT,CASSVWGEAFF
TRBJ2-7,TRBV6-6,NA,TRBD2,TGTGCCAGCAGTTCCCCGGGACTAGCGGGAGGCTACGAGCAGTACTTC,CASSSPGLAGGYEQYF
TRBJ2-7,TRBV5-6,NA,NA,TGTGCCAGCAGCTCCCTGGTCGCAGGCACCTACGAGCAGTACTTC,CASSSLVAGTYEQYF
TRBJ1-5,TRBV9,few,NA,TGTGCCAGCAGCGTAGCTAGCGGTCAGCCCCAGCATTTT,CASSVASGQPQHF
TRBJ1-2,TRBV7-2,many,TRBD1,TGTGCCAGCAGCCCCGACAGGGCAAACTATGGCTACACCTTC,CASSPDRANYGYTF
TRBJ1-2,TRBV20-1,NA,NA,TGCAGTGCGTTCTGGGACTATGGCTACACCTTC,CSAFWDYGYTF
TRBJ2-7,TRBV11-2,NA,TRBD2,TGTGCCAGCAGCTCTCAGGCCGGGACTAGGAACGAGCAGTACTTC,CASSSQAGTRNEQYF
TRBJ2-2,TRBV7-8,NA,TRBD2,TGTGCCAGCAGCTCCCTTAGGGTAGCGGGAGGGATGACCGGGGAGCTGTTTTTT,CASSSLRVAGGMTGELFF
TRBJ2-7,TRBV11-3,NA,TRBD1,TGTGCCAGCAGCTTCCAGGGGGCCGACGAGCAGTACTTC,CASSFQGADEQYF
TRBJ1-1,TRBV29-1,NA,NA,TGCAGCGTTGCTGGGCGGTTCACTGAAGCTTTCTTT,CSVAGRFTEAFF
TRBJ1-5,TRBV28,many,NA,TGTGCCAGCAGAAGGACGGGCGGTGAGCCCCAGCATTTT,CASRRTGGEPQHF
TRBJ2-2,TRBV2,NA,TRBD1,TGTGCCACCGGGCGGAGGACAGGGGGCGTTGCCGGGGAGCTGTTTTTT,CATGRRTGGVAGELFF
TRBJ2-1,TRBV18,few,NA,TGTGCCAGCTCAACAGGGGGGGCGAGCAATGAGCAGTTCTTC,CASSTGGASNEQFF
TRBJ2-2,TRBV11-2,NA,NA,TGTGCCAGCAGCCAAGATCACGGGAGTACCGGGGAGCTGTTTTTT,CASSQDHGSTGELFF
TRBJ1-2,TRBV19,NA,NA,TGTGCCAGTAGCCCGGTGGGGGAAGACTATGGCTACACCTTC,CASSPVGEDYGYTF
TRBJ1-5,TRBV7-9,few,NA,TGTGCCAGCAGCTTGGGGGCCGGGGGCGGCCAGCCCCAGCATTTT,CASSLGAGGGQPQHF
TRBJ1-2,TRBV20-1,NA,NA,TGCAGTGCTAATCCCCTGGATGGCTACACCTTC,CSANPLDGYTF
TRBJ2-2,TRBV5-6,NA,TRBD1,TGTGCCAGCAGCGCCGGGACAGGGGCGAACACCGGGGAGCTGTTTTTT,CASSAGTGANTGELFF
TRBJ2-6,TRBV4-1,NA,NA,TGCGCCAGCAGCCAAGGGGGGTTGAGGGACCGCTCTGGGGCCAACGTCCTGACTTTC,CASSQGGLRDRSGANVLTF
TRBJ2-1,TRBV15,once,NA,TGTGCCACCAGCCCCGGGAGCAGGGGGGAGTTCTTC,CATSPGSRGEFF
TRBJ2-1,TRBV7-3,NA,TRBD1,TGTGCCAGCAGCTTACAAGGGACAGGGGGTTATGAGCAGTTCTTC,CASSLQGTGGYEQFF
TRBJ1-1,TRBV10-2,NA,TRBD1,TGCGCCAGCAGAAACACAGGGGGGGGGCCGAACACTGAAGCTTTCTTT,CASRNTGGGPNTEAFF
TRBJ2-2,TRBV7-2,once,TRBD2,TGTGCCAGCAGCAGCGGGACTAGCGGGTGGTCTAACACCGGGGAGCTGTTTTTT,CASSSGTSGWSNTGELFF
TRBJ2-2,TRBV7-3,few,NA,TGTGCCAGCGCTCCCCGAACCAACACCGGGGAGCTGTTTTTT,CASAPRTNTGELFF
TRBJ2-7,TRBV18,NA,NA,TGTGCCAGCTCACCGGGACTGCTCTCCTACGAGCAGTACTTC,CASSPGLLSYEQYF
TRBJ2-3,TRBV9,NA,NA,TGTGCCAGCAGCGATCGGACAGACAGCACAGATACGCAGTATTTT,CASSDRTDSTDTQYF
TRBJ1-3,TRBV7-8,once,NA,TGTGCTAGCGGTGGGGCGCGATCCTCTGGAAACACCATATATTTT,CASGGARSSGNTIYF
TRBJ2-7,TRBV6-1,NA,NA,TGTGCCAGCAGTGCCCGGGCGCACTCCTACGAGCAGTACTTC,CASSARAHSYEQYF
TRBJ1-1,TRBV7-9,NA,NA,TGTGCCAGCAGCCCACGTAGTCCGATCCCATCGGCAATGGCTTTCTTT,CASSPRSPIPSAMAFF
TRBJ2-7,TRBV18,NA,TRBD2,TGTGCCAGCTCACCCAGCGGGACCACCACCTACGAGCAGTACTTC,CASSPSGTTTYEQYF
TRBJ2-2,TRBV7-9,NA,TRBD2,TGTGCCAGCAGCTTTGGGGGGGACACCGGGGAGCTGTTTTTT,CASSFGGDTGELFF